This entry lists 32 T cell receptor beta chains sequenced from one sample in a study of blood T cell repertoires in COVID-19. The assay was immunoSEQ multiplex PCR, and TCRdb's table has in-frame clones only and misses some. The table shows approximately 210,000 clones, with 87% occurring only once. Sequenced: peripheral blood. Receptors originate from a man aged 35 to 55 with active or convalescent COVID-19.

The V and J genes are TRBV10-1 and TRBJ2-1; maybe TRBD2 (5 bases). CDR3 length: 17 residues. Trimming pared 2 bases from V and 0 bases from J, leaving 14 bases between. Germline V CDR1 and CDR2: WNHNN, SYGVQD (reference sequence). Here the CDR3 DNA reads TGCGCCAGCAGTGAGAATTATGGACTTGTCTCCTACAATGAGCAGTTCTTC. It specifies CASSENYGLVSYNEQFF.

Here the CDR3 DNA reads TGTGCCAGCAGTTTTCTAATGAACACTGAAGCTTTCTTT. Residues: CASSFLMNTEAFF. The chain links TRBV12-3 or TRBV12-4 to TRBJ1-1; D not resolved. The CDR3 has 13 amino acids. Trimming removed 3 bases from V and 0 bases from J, with 5 bases in between.

The chain links TRBV27 to TRBJ2-2; possible D gene TRBD2, 7 bases. The V end was cut by 4 bases, the J end by 0 bases, with 9 bases between. Germline-derived CDR1 and CDR2 are MNHEY and SMNVEV (reference sequence). CDR3 length equals 15 residues. CDR3 sequence (DNA): TGTGCCAGCAGTTGGGGGGGCGCGAACACCGGGGAGCTGTTTTTT. Amino acids: CASSWGGANTGELFF.

As DNA, the CDR3 is TGTGCCAGCAGCTTAGATCAACCCGGGACAGGGAGCGGCTACACCTTC. Encoded protein: CASSLDQPGTGSGYTF. The genes are TRBV11-2 and TRBJ1-2; TRBD1 matches 9 bases. After removal of 0 bases from V and 8 bases from J, the junction contained 10 bases not matched to a gene. The CDR3 spans 16 residues. Germline V gene data show CDR1 as SGHAT and CDR2 as FQNNGV.

In DNA, the CDR3 is TGTGCCAGCAGCGTAGTCCCTCAGCGGGGGACTGAAGCTTTCTTT. Translating gives CASSVVPQRGTEAFF. V and J are TRBV9 and TRBJ1-1; weak D call: TRBD1 (5 bases). From germline, CDR1 is SGDLS and CDR2 YYNGEE. V was cut by 0 bases and J by 5 bases, with 14 bases left in between. The CDR3 is made up of 15 amino acids.

V usage is TRBV7-6 and J usage is TRBJ1-4; 7 positions agree with TRBD1. Germline CDR1 SGHVS, CDR2 FNYEAQ. The length of the CDR3 is 17 residues. Unmatched junction bases numbered 13, after V lost 1 base and J lost 8 bases. The CDR3 spells CASSLGTGGDVGEKLFF. The CDR3 coding sequence is TGTGCCAGCAGCTTAGGGACAGGCGGAGACGTAGGGGAAAAACTGTTTTTT.

This chain links TRBV29-1 with TRBJ1-5; maybe TRBD1 (5 bases). The germline V gene encodes CDR1 SQVTM and CDR2 ANQGSEA. Trimming took off 4 bases at V and 2 bases at J, with 12 bases between the two ends. The CDR3 is made up of 14 amino acids. In nucleotides, the CDR3 is TGCAGCGTTGTGGAGGGGCGTGGCAATCAGCCCCAGCATTTT. This translates into CSVVEGRGNQPQHF.

The chain couples TRBV6-5 to TRBJ1-1; the D gene is possibly TRBD1 (5 bases). Trimming removed 0 bases at V and 1 base at J, with 6 bases between. The CDR3 is 14 amino acids. Germline CDR1 reads MNHEY; CDR2 reads SVGAGI. The CDR3 loop reads CASSYSTGNTEAFF. The DNA of the CDR3 is TGTGCCAGCAGTTACTCCACAGGGAACACTGAAGCTTTCTTT.

This chain links TRBV6-5 with TRBJ2-7, with 10 positions matching TRBD1. V shed 4 bases, J shed 6 bases, and the junction held 9 bases outside the gene matches. This CDR3 is built from 15 residues. Germline V gene sequence: CDR1 MNHEY, CDR2 SVGAGI. The CDR3 DNA follows: TGTGCCAGCAGTTTCTCCGGGACAGGGGACTCCGAGCAGTACTTC. Its translation is CASSFSGTGDSEQYF.

The chain couples TRBV30 to TRBJ1-5, with D maybe TRBD1 (6 bases). Germline V gene data show CDR1 as GTSNPN and CDR2 as SVGIG (reference sequence). The CDR3 is made up of 13 amino acids. V was trimmed by 3 bases and J by 5 bases, leaving 11 bases between them. The CDR3 is CAWSRGFDQPQHF. DNA for the CDR3: TGTGCCTGGAGCAGGGGATTCGATCAGCCCCAGCATTTT.

The chain combines TRBV7-3 with TRBJ2-2, with a weak D call TRBD1 (6 bases). The germline V gene has CDR1 SGHTA and CDR2 FQGTGA. The V end lost 0 bases, the J end lost 3 bases, and 8 bases lay between the germline ends. The CDR3 has 15 residues. Here the CDR3 DNA reads TGTGCCAGCAGCTTAACACAGGGCGACACCGGGGAGCTGTTTTTT. It specifies CASSLTQGDTGELFF.

The genes are TRBV27 and TRBJ1-6, with TRBD1 as a possible D gene (6 bases). The germline CDR1 and CDR2 sequences are MNHEY and SMNVEV (reference sequence). The CDR3 length is 15 residues. Trimming stripped 5 bases from V and 3 bases from J, with 11 bases between. The CDR3 reads CASSLQGGYNSPLHF. CDR3 coding DNA: TGTGCCAGCAGTCTACAGGGCGGCTATAATTCACCCCTCCACTTT.

This clone was counted once. The chain couples TRBV19 to TRBJ2-7; the D gene is possibly TRBD1 (6 bases). Germline values: CDR1 LNHDA, CDR2 SQIVND (reference sequence). V lost 3 bases, J lost 4 bases, and 10 bases lay in between. The CDR3 has 13 residues. CDR3 sequence: CASSMGHGYEQYF. DNA of the CDR3: TGTGCCAGTAGTATGGGACACGGATACGAGCAGTACTTC.

The V call is TRBV3-1 (or the pseudogene TRBV3-2), the J call TRBJ2-2; TRBD1 might be the D (7 bases). This CDR3 contains 17 residues. Between the trimmed V and J ends, which lost 2 bases and 7 bases, there was a span of 20 bases. The germline V gene encodes CDR1 LGHDT and CDR2 YNNKEL (reference sequence). The CDR3 region is CASSQSLRRGRDGELFF. In DNA, the CDR3 is TGTGCCAGCAGCCAATCCCTCCGGAGGGGGCGGGACGGGGAGCTGTTTTTT.

As DNA, the CDR3 is TGTGCCAGTAGAGCGGCAGACAATGAGCAGTTCTTC. Protein: CASRAADNEQFF. The gene calls are TRBV19 and TRBJ2-1; D is possibly TRBD2 (5 bases). Trimming cost V 6 bases and J 5 bases, with 8 bases left between them. Germline V gene lookup returns CDR1 LNHDA and CDR2 SQIVND (reference sequence). CDR3 length: 12 amino acids. Based on the CDR3 plus reference TRBV19 and TRBJ2-1, the full variable domain is DGGITQSPKYLFRKEGQNVTLSCEQNLNHDAMYWYRQDPGQGLRLIYYSQIVNDFQKGDIAEGYSVSREKKESFPLTVTSAQKNPTAFYLCASRAADNEQFFGPGTRLTVL.

The gene calls are TRBV6-1 and TRBJ2-7; D is unclear. The CDR3 is 12 residues long. Trimming removed 2 bases from V and 7 bases from J, with 9 bases in between. The germline V gene encodes CDR1 MNHNS and CDR2 SASEGT. The chain's CDR3 is CASSELFWEQYF. The CDR3 DNA follows: TGTGCCAGCAGTGAACTATTTTGGGAGCAGTACTTC.

The chain employs TRBV27 and TRBJ1-1; 9 bases map to TRBD1. V shed 5 bases, J shed 1 base, and the junction held 8 bases outside the gene matches. The CDR3 totals 16 residues. Germline V gene lookup returns CDR1 MNHEY and CDR2 SMNVEV (reference sequence). CDR3 protein: CASSPGQGRPNTEAFF. CDR3 sequence (DNA): TGTGCCAGCAGTCCTGGACAGGGGCGACCGAACACTGAAGCTTTCTTT.

This chain links TRBV28 with TRBJ1-2; TRBD1 matches 7 bases. J gave up 6 bases and V 7 bases, and 8 bases lay outside the gene matches. This CDR3 contains 13 residues. CDR1 and CDR2 (germline): MDHEN, SYDVKM. The CDR3 loop reads CASNYQGVNGYTF. The CDR3 DNA reads as TGTGCCAGCAATTATCAGGGGGTTAATGGCTACACCTTC.

This clone was seen a single time. The chain recombines TRBV18 with TRBJ2-5; D possibly corresponds to TRBD1 (6 bases). The CDR3 contains 17 residues. In germline, CDR1 is KGHSH, CDR2 LQKENI. V gave up 6 bases and J gave up 3 bases, with 23 bases separating them. The CDR3 nucleotides read TGTGCCAGCTCGCCGTGGGCCACACAGGGTGTGGAAGAGACCCAGTACTTC. It codes for CASSPWATQGVEETQYF. Full variable domain (missing parts from reference TRBV18 and TRBJ2-5): NAGVMQNPRHLVRRRGQEARLRCSPMKGHSHVYWYRQLPEEGLKFMVYLQKENIIDESGMPKERFSAEFPKEGPSILRIQQVVRGDSAAYFCASSPWATQGVEETQYFGPGTRLLVL.

The V call is TRBV6-5, the J call TRBJ2-7, with D unclear. The V end was cut by 2 bases, the J end by 7 bases, with 15 bases between. This CDR3 contains 14 residues. CDR1 MNHEY and CDR2 SVGAGI come from the germline V gene. CDR3 nucleotides: TGTGCCAGCAGTTACCAGTCCAGGATACCTGAGCAGTACTTC. Translation: CASSYQSRIPEQYF.

The DNA of the CDR3 is TGCAGTGCTGAGCGGGAAGAGACCCAGTACTTC. It translates to CSAEREETQYF. The V call is TRBV20-1, the J call TRBJ2-5; a weak D match, TRBD2 (6 bases). In germline, CDR1 is DFQATT, CDR2 SNEGSKA (reference sequence). The ends were cut back, 5 bases at V and 3 bases at J, with 7 bases in the middle. The CDR3 runs 11 residues.

CDR3 loop: CASKAQGAVKSPLHF. CDR3 coding DNA: TGTGCCAGCAAGGCTCAGGGGGCGGTTAAATCACCCCTCCACTTT. The gene calls are TRBV25-1 and TRBJ1-6, with 8 bases identical to TRBD1. The CDR3 length is 15 residues. CDR1 and CDR2 (germline): MGHDK, SYGVNS. With 7 bases clipped from V and 10 bases from J, the junction kept 12 bases outside the gene matches.

This sequence joins TRBV12-5 and TRBJ1-1; D call uncertain. V lost 4 bases and J lost 3, with 6 bases in between. This CDR3 is built from 12 residues. Per the germline V gene, CDR1 is LGHNT and CDR2 is FRNRAP. The CDR3 DNA follows: TGTGCTAGTGGTTCCGAGTACACTGAAGCTTTCTTT. Its translation is CASGSEYTEAFF.

The table lists this clone with a few counts. The sample has other DNA sequences that encode this CDR3 too. This chain connects TRBV9 to TRBJ1-1; 8 bases match TRBD1. Germline assignment: CDR1 SGDLS and CDR2 YYNGEE. Trimming took 4 bases from V and 0 from J; bases not matched to a gene: 5. This CDR3 is built from 15 residues. This CDR3 is CASSPRQGMNTEAFF. As DNA, the CDR3 is TGTGCCAGCAGCCCGCGACAGGGGATGAACACTGAAGCTTTCTTT.

The V and J genes are TRBV2 and TRBJ1-1; 7 nucleotides line up with TRBD1. Germline values: CDR1 SNHLY, CDR2 FYNNEI. V dropped 1 base and J dropped 1; count of bases not matched to a gene: 3. The CDR3 length is 15 residues. CDR3 protein: CASSEGGTANTEAFF. CDR3 coding DNA: TGTGCCAGCAGTGAAGGTGGGACAGCGAACACTGAAGCTTTCTTT.

The sample holds one count of this clone. This chain connects TRBV7-3 to TRBJ2-1, with a weak D call TRBD2 (6 bases). The CDR3 has 15 residues. V was clipped by 5 bases and J by 6 bases, with 17 bases between them. The germline V gene encodes CDR1 SGHTA and CDR2 FQGTGA. CDR3 in amino acids: CASSAGRPSPNEQFF. CDR3 bases: TGTGCCAGCAGCGCGGGAAGGCCTTCCCCCAATGAGCAGTTCTTC.

The V gene is TRBV18, the J gene TRBJ2-7, with TRBD1 identical over 9 bases. Germline CDR1 is KGHSH and CDR2 is LQKENI. J was trimmed by 5 bases and V by 8 bases; bases with no gene match: 7. The CDR3 totals 13 residues. The CDR3: CASRRDRAHEQYF. CDR3 nucleotide sequence: TGTGCCAGCCGCCGGGACAGGGCCCACGAGCAGTACTTC.

The chain uses TRBV6-5 and TRBJ2-2, with 9 bases fitting TRBD1. V shed 6 bases and J 4 bases; nucleotides not matched to a gene: 6. CDR1 is MNHEY and CDR2 is SVGAGI in the germline V gene. There are 15 residues in the CDR3. The CDR3 DNA follows: TGTGCCAGCAGATTCCGGACAGGGGTCACCGGGGAGCTGTTTTTT. Translating it yields CASRFRTGVTGELFF.

The rearrangement joins TRBV4-1 to TRBJ2-7; 7 bases fit TRBD1. This CDR3 spans 15 amino acids. Trimming removed 4 bases from V and 6 bases from J; junction bases left unmatched: 12. Germline lookup yields CDR1 MGHRA and CDR2 YSYEKL. The CDR3 sequence is CASSPTQRGPGEQYF. The CDR3 DNA follows: TGCGCCAGCAGCCCGACACAAAGGGGGCCGGGCGAGCAGTACTTC.

This chain joins TRBV30 and TRBJ1-6; D is perhaps TRBD1 (6 bases). The CDR3 has 13 residues. Germline CDR1 GTSNPN, CDR2 SVGIG (reference sequence). The ends were cut back, 4 bases at V and 6 bases at J, with 10 bases in the middle. The CDR3 DNA is TGTGCCTGGACCCGGGACACTAATTCACCCCTCCACTTT. Its protein product is CAWTRDTNSPLHF.

V gene TRBV9 combines with J gene TRBJ1-1; the D is unclear. The germline V gene has CDR1 SGDLS and CDR2 YYNGEE. Trimming removed 4 bases from V and 1 base from J, with 8 bases in between. This CDR3 contains 13 residues. The CDR3 coding sequence is TGTGCCAGCAGCCAACAGTGGAACACTGAAGCTTTCTTT. This sequence encodes CASSQQWNTEAFF.

This rearrangement joins TRBV7-9 to TRBJ1-4; D is undetermined. V was clipped by 4 bases and J by 7 bases, with 16 bases between them. Germline V gene sequence: CDR1 SEHNR, CDR2 FQNEAQ (reference sequence). This CDR3 has 15 amino acids. The CDR3 coding sequence is TGTGCCAGCAGCTACTCGGGAGGACTGAGTGAAAAACTGTTTTTT. Protein product: CASSYSGGLSEKLFF.